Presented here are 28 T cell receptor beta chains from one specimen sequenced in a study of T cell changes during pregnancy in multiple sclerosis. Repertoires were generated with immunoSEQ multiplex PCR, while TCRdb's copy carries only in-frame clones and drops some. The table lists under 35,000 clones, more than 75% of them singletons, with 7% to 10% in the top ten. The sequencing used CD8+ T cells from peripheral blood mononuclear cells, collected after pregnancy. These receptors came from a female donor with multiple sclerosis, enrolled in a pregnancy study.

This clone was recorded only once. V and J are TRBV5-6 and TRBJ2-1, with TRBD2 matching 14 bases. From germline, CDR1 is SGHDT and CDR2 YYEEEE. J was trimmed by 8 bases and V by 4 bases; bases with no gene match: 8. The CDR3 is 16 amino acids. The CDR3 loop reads CASSLRLAGGRDEQFF. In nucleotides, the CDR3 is TGTGCCAGCAGCCTTCGACTAGCGGGGGGGCGCGATGAGCAGTTCTTC.

The CDR3 region has the DNA TGTGCCAGCAGCTTAGTCGCAGAGCGAGTTAACTATGGCTACACCTTC. It codes for CASSLVAERVNYGYTF. V gene TRBV7-6 combines with J gene TRBJ1-2, with D unclear. There are 16 residues in the CDR3. Germline values: CDR1 SGHVS, CDR2 FNYEAQ. Trimming removed 1 base from V and 1 base from J, with 13 bases in between.

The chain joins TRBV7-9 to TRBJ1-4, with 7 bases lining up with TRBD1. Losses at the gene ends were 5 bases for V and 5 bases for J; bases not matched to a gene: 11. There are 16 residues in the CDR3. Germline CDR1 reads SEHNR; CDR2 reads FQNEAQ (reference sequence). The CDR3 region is CASSHRVDRRNEKLFF. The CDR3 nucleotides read TGTGCCAGCAGCCATAGGGTGGACAGGAGGAATGAAAAACTGTTTTTT. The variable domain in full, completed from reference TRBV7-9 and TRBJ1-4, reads DTGVSQNPRHKITKRGQNVTFRCDPISEHNRLYWYRQTLGQGPEFLTYFQNEAQLEKSRLLSDRFSAERPKGSFSTLEIQRTEQGDSAMYLCASSHRVDRRNEKLFFGSGTQLSVL.

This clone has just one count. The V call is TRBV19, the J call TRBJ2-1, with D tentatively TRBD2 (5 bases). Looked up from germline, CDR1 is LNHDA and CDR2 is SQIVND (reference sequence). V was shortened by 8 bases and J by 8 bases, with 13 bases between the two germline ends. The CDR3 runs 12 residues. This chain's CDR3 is CASSGSTDEQFF. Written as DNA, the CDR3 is TGTGCCAGTTCGGGGTCCACCGATGAGCAGTTCTTC.

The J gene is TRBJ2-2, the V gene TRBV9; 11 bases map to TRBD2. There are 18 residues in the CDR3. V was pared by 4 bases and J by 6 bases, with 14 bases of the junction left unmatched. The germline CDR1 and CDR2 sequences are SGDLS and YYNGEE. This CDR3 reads CASSPLAGATPLAGELFF. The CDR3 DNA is TGTGCCAGCAGCCCACTAGCGGGGGCCACTCCTCTTGCCGGGGAGCTGTTTTTT.

The CDR3 DNA reads as TGTGCCAGCAGTGTTGTGGCAGGGGGCTATTCCGAGCAGTACTTC. Protein: CASSVVAGGYSEQYF. This rearrangement joins TRBV6-1 to TRBJ2-7; 8 bases match TRBD1. Germline V lookup: CDR1 MNHNS, CDR2 SASEGT. The CDR3 consists of 15 residues. The V and J ends lost 4 bases and 6 bases, in that order; junction bases with no gene match: 11.

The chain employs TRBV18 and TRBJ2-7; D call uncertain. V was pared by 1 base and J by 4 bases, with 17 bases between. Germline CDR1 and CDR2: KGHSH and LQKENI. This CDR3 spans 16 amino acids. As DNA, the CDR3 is TGTGCCAGCTCACCACAATTACCATTACCGGTTTACGAGCAGTACTTC. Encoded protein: CASSPQLPLPVYEQYF.

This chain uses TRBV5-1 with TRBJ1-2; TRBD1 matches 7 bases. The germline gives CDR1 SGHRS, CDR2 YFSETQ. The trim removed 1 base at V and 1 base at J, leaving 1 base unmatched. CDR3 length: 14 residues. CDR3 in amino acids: CASSLHRGNYGYTF. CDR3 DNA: TGCGCCAGCAGCTTGCACAGGGGTAACTATGGCTACACCTTC.

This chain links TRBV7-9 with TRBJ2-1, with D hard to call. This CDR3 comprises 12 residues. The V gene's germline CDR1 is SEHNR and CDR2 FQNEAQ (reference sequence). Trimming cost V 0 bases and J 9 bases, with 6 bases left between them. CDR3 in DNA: TGTGCCAGCAGCTTAGCCAACGGTGAGCAGTTCTTC. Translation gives CASSLANGEQFF.

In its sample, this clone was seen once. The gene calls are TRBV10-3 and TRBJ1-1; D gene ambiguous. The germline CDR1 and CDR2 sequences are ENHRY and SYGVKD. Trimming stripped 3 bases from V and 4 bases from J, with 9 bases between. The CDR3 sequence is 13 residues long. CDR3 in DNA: TGTGCCATCAGTGAAGGCGGTCGCACTGAAGCTTTCTTT. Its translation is CAISEGGRTEAFF.

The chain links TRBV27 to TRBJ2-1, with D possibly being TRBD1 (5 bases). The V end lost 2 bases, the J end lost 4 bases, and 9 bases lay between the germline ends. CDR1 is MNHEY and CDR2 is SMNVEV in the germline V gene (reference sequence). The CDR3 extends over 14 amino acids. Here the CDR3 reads CASSLRGPYNEQFF. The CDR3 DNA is TGTGCCAGCAGTTTAAGGGGCCCATACAATGAGCAGTTCTTC.

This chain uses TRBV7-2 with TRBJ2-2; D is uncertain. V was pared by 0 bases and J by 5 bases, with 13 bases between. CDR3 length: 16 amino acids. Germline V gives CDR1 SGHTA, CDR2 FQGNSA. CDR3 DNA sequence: TGTGCCAGCAGCTTAGCGATGAGCACCCGAACCGGGGAGCTGTTTTTT. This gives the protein CASSLAMSTRTGELFF.

For the CDR3, the DNA is TGTGCCAGCAGCGGCAGACAGGGATCCTACGAGCAGTACTTC. Amino acids: CASSGRQGSYEQYF. The chain is built from TRBV9 and TRBJ2-7, with 7 bases aligning to TRBD1. CDR1 is SGDLS, CDR2 YYNGEE, per germline. The CDR3 length is 14 residues. Germline trimming cut 3 bases from V and 1 base from J; bases unmatched to any gene: 4.

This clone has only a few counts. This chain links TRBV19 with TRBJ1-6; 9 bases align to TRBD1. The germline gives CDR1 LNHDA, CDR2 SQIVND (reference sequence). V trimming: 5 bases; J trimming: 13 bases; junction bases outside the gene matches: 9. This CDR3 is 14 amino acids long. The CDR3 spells CASSPRDRESPLHF. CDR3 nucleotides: TGTGCCAGTAGTCCTCGGGACAGGGAATCTCCCCTCCACTTT.

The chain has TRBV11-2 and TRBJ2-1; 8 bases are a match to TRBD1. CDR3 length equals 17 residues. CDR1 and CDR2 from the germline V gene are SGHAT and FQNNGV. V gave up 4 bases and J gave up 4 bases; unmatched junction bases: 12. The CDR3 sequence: CASSSWDRPLRYNEQFF. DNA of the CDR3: TGTGCCAGCAGCTCCTGGGACAGGCCGTTACGATACAATGAGCAGTTCTTC.

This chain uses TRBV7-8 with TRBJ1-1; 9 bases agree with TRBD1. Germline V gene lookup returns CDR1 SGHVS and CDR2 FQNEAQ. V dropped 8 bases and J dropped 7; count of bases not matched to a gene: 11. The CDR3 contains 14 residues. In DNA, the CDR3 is TGTGCCAGCGTGCAGACAGGGGGGAAAATTGAAGCTTTCTTT. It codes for CASVQTGGKIEAFF. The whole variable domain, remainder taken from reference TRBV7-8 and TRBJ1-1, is GAGVSQSPRYKVAKRGQDVALRCDPISGHVSLFWYQQALGQGPEFLTYFQNEAQLDKSGLPSDRFFAERPEGSVSTLKIQRTQQEDSAVYLCASVQTGGKIEAFFGQGTRLTVV.

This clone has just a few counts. The CDR3 DNA is TGTGCCAGCGGGAGGGGATCTACTGAAGCTTTCTTT. Translating gives CASGRGSTEAFF. The chain couples TRBV7-9 to TRBJ1-1; D is perhaps TRBD1 (5 bases). This CDR3 contains 12 residues. V lost 8 bases to trimming and J lost 5 bases, with 12 bases between them. Germline values: CDR1 SEHNR, CDR2 FQNEAQ (reference sequence).

CDR3 residues: CASTSGGYEQYF. The CDR3 DNA sequence: TGTGCCAGCACCTCCGGGGGGTACGAGCAGTACTTC. The chain uses TRBV13 and TRBJ2-7; TRBD2 agrees at 7 bases. The CDR3 has 12 amino acids. V was pared by 7 bases and J by 4 bases, with 4 bases of the junction left unmatched. Germline lookup yields CDR1 PRHDT and CDR2 FYEKMQ (reference sequence).

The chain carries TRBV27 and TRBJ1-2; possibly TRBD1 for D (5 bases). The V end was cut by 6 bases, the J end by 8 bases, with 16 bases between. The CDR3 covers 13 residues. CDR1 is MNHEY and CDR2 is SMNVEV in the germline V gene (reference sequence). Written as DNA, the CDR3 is TGTGCCAGCAGCCCGGGGGGTGGGGTCGGCTACACCTTC. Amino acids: CASSPGGGVGYTF.

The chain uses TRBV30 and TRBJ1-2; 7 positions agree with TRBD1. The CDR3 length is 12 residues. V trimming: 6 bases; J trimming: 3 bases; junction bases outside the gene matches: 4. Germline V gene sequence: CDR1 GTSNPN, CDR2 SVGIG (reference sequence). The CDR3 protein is CACWTGDYGYTF. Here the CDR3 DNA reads TGTGCCTGTTGGACAGGTGACTATGGCTACACCTTC. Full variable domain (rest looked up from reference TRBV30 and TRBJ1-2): SQTIHQWPATLVQPVGSPLSLECTVEGTSNPNLYWYRQAAGRGLQLLFYSVGIGQISSEVPQNLSASRPQDRQFILSSKKLLLSDSGFYLCACWTGDYGYTFGSGTRLTVV.

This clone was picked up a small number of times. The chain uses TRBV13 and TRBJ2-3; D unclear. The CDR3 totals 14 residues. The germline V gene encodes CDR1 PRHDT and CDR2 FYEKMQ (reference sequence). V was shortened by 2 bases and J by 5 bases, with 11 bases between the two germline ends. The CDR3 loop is CASSLIPGEDTQYF. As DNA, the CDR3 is TGTGCCAGCAGCTTAATCCCCGGAGAAGATACGCAGTATTTT.

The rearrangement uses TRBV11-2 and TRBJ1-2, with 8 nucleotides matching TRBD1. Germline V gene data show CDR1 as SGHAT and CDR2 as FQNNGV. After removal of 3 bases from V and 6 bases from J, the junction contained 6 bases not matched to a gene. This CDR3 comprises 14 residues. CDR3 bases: TGTGCCAGCAGCTTTCAGGGGGCGCGGGATGGCTACACCTTC. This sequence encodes CASSFQGARDGYTF.

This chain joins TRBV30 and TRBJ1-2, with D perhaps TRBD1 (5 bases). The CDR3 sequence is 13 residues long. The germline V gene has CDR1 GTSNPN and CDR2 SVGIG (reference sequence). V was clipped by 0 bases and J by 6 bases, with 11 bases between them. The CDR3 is CAWSVGPGDGYTF. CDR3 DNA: TGTGCCTGGAGTGTAGGTCCGGGGGATGGCTACACCTTC. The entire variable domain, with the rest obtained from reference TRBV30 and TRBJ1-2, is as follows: SQTIHQWPATLVQPVGSPLSLECTVEGTSNPNLYWYRQAAGRGLQLLFYSVGIGQISSEVPQNLSASRPQDRQFILSSKKLLLSDSGFYLCAWSVGPGDGYTFGSGTRLTVV.

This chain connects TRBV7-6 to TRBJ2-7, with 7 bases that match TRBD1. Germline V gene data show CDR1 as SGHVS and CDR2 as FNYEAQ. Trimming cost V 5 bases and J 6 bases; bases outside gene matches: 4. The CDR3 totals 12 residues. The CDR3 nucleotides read TGTGCCAGCAGCCCACAGGGGACCGAGCAGTACTTC. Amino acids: CASSPQGTEQYF. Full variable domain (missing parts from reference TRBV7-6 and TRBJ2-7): GAGVSQSPRYKVTKRGQDVALRCDPISGHVSLYWYRQALGQGPEFLTYFNYEAQQDKSGLPNDRFSAERPEGSISTLTIQRTEQRDSAMYRCASSPQGTEQYFGPGTRLTVT.

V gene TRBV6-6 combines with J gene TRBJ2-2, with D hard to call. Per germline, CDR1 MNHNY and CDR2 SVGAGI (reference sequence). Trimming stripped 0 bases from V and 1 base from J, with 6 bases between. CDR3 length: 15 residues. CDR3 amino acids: CASSYSSGNTGELFF. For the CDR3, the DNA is TGTGCCAGCAGTTACTCGTCGGGGAACACCGGGGAGCTGTTTTTT.

This CDR3 is CASSYTSGGDNEQFF. CDR3 DNA sequence: TGTGCCAGCAGTTACACTAGCGGGGGGGACAATGAGCAGTTCTTC. The rearrangement joins TRBV6-5 to TRBJ2-1; TRBD2 matches at 13 bases. The CDR3 consists of 15 residues. Unmatched junction bases numbered 0, after V lost 2 bases and J lost 5 bases. Germline V gene data show CDR1 as MNHEY and CDR2 as SVGAGI.

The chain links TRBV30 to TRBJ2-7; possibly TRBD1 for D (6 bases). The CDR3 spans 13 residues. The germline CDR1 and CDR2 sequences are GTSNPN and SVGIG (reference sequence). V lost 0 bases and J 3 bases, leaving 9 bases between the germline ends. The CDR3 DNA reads TGTGCCTGGAGTGTACACAGGGTCTACGAGCAGTACTTC. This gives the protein CAWSVHRVYEQYF.

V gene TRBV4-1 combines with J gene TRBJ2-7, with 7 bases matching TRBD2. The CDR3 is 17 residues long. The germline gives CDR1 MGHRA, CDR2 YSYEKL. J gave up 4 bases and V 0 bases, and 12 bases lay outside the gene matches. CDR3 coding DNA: TGCGCCAGCAGCCAAGAGGGAGGGGACCCTTCCTTTTACGAGCAGTACTTC. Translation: CASSQEGGDPSFYEQYF.